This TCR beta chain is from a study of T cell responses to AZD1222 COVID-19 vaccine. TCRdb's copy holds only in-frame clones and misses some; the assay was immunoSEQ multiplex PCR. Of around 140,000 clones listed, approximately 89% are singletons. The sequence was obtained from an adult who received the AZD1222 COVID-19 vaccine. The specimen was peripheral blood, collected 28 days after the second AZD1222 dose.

This CDR3 is CASSEILVGSNQPQHF. CDR3 DNA: TGTGCCAGCAGTGAGATCCTCGTGGGGAGCAATCAGCCCCAGCATTTT. The V gene is TRBV6-1, the J gene TRBJ1-5; D is unresolved. CDR1 and CDR2 (germline): MNHNS, SASEGT. V was clipped by 3 bases and J by 1 base, with 13 bases between them. The CDR3 consists of 16 residues.